This is a list of T cell receptor beta chains from one sample in a study of T cell responses to AZD1222 COVID-19 vaccine. Using immunoSEQ multiplex PCR, the repertoire was profiled, and TCRdb retains in-frame clones only, with some absent. The table shows roughly 140,000 clones, with 88% occurring only once. The sequencing here drew on peripheral blood, taken 28 days after the second AZD1222 dose. Receptor source: an adult who received the AZD1222 COVID-19 vaccine. Each CDR3 is given with its conserved first and last residue. D genes are given only for firm matches. A row's size may be missing; if present it is once, few, many or a size class.

D,J,size,V,CDR3,DNA
TRBD1,TRBJ1-3,-,TRBV3-1/TRBV3-2,CASSRDRPSGNTIYF,TGTGCCAGCAGCCGGGACAGACCCTCTGGAAACACCATATATTTT
TRBD2,TRBJ2-3,-,TRBV28,CASSPTSPVQNTQYF,TGTGCCAGCAGTCCGACTAGCCCGGTACAGAATACGCAGTATTTT
TRBD2,TRBJ2-1,-,TRBV9,CASSVAASGGHEQFF,TGTGCCAGCAGCGTAGCGGCTAGCGGGGGTCATGAGCAGTTCTTC
-,TRBJ1-5,-,TRBV21-1,CASSNKPPQPQHF,TGTGCCAGCAGCAATAAGCCCCCCCAGCCCCAGCATTTT
TRBD1,TRBJ1-2,-,TRBV5-6,CASSRDRVGYGYTF,TGTGCCAGCAGCCGGGACAGGGTGGGCTATGGCTACACCTTC
TRBD1,TRBJ2-7,-,TRBV6-5,CASSSQGDRDYEQYF,TGTGCCAGCAGTTCCCAGGGGGACAGGGACTACGAGCAGTACTTC
TRBD1,TRBJ1-4,-,TRBV15,CATSRDVRQGEKLFF,TGTGCCACCAGCAGAGATGTTCGACAGGGGGAAAAACTGTTTTTT
TRBD2,TRBJ2-2,-,TRBV2,CASLAGVNTGELFF,TGTGCCAGCCTAGCGGGAGTTAACACCGGGGAGCTGTTTTTT
-,TRBJ2-7,few,TRBV18,CASSPYRADEQYF,TGTGCCAGCTCACCTTACAGGGCGGACGAGCAGTACTTC
-,TRBJ2-7,-,TRBV18,CASSPFWGKPWEQYF,TGTGCCAGCTCACCCTTTTGGGGAAAGCCGTGGGAGCAGTACTTC
-,TRBJ1-3,-,TRBV15,CASSPGVSGNTIYF,TGTGCCAGCTCCCCGGGCGTTTCTGGAAACACCATATATTTT
-,TRBJ1-5,-,TRBV28,CASRPGAHQPQHF,TGTGCCAGCCGTCCGGGGGCGCATCAGCCCCAGCATTTT
TRBD1,TRBJ2-3,-,TRBV5-8,CASKLGQSTDTQYF,TGTGCCAGCAAGTTGGGACAGAGCACAGATACGCAGTATTTT
-,TRBJ2-4,-,TRBV3-1/TRBV3-2,CASSQRSASGYIQYF,TGTGCCAGCAGCCAAAGGTCCGCCTCCGGGTACATTCAGTACTTC
TRBD1,TRBJ1-1,-,TRBV7-2,CASSLVAGTDTEAFF,TGTGCCAGCAGCTTAGTCGCCGGGACAGACACTGAAGCTTTCTTT
TRBD1,TRBJ1-2,-,TRBV5-1,CASGTEGFNYGYTF,TGCGCCAGCGGGACAGAAGGATTTAACTATGGCTACACCTTC
-,TRBJ1-3,-,TRBV3-1/TRBV3-2,CASSQAVSGNTIYF,TGTGCCAGCAGCCAAGCCGTCTCTGGAAACACCATATATTTT
-,TRBJ2-7,-,TRBV9,CASSVRVRDEQYF,TGTGCCAGCAGCGTAAGGGTTAGGGACGAGCAGTACTTC
TRBD2,TRBJ2-1,-,TRBV30,CAWNPQAGGGEQFF,TGTGCCTGGAATCCCCAAGCGGGGGGAGGTGAGCAGTTCTTC
-,TRBJ1-2,-,TRBV24-1,CATSDPTYGYTF,TGTGCCACCAGTGACCCCACCTATGGCTACACCTTC
-,TRBJ2-6,-,TRBV19,CASSSHSLSSGANVLTF,TGTGCCAGTAGTTCCCACAGCCTAAGCTCTGGGGCCAACGTCCTGACTTTC
-,TRBJ2-2,-,TRBV7-9,CASSLTVSGELFF,TGTGCCAGCAGCTTAACAGTGTCCGGGGAGCTGTTTTTT
-,TRBJ1-3,-,TRBV28,CASIAAGTDGNTIYF,TGTGCCAGCATCGCGGCCGGGACCGATGGAAACACCATATATTTT
-,TRBJ2-3,few,TRBV4-1,CASSLTTDTQYF,TGCGCCAGCAGCCTTACAACAGATACGCAGTATTTT
-,TRBJ1-5,-,TRBV7-2,CASSSQGDQPQHF,TGTGCCAGCAGCTCCCAAGGGGATCAGCCCCAGCATTTT
-,TRBJ1-2,-,TRBV30,CAWSVNTGFYGYTF,TGTGCCTGGAGTGTAAATACAGGGTTCTATGGCTACACCTTC
-,TRBJ2-3,-,TRBV2,CASSDNRASEQYF,TGTGCCAGCAGTGACAACAGGGCCAGCGAGCAGTATTTT
TRBD1,TRBJ2-1,-,TRBV3-1/TRBV3-2,CASSQEGGGEQFF,TGTGCCAGCAGCCAAGAAGGGGGCGGAGAGCAGTTCTTC
-,TRBJ1-4,-,TRBV5-5,CASSSQGIDEKLFF,TGTGCCAGCAGCTCACAGGGTATTGATGAAAAACTGTTTTTT
-,TRBJ2-7,-,TRBV3-1/TRBV3-2,CASSLGNGSPSYEQYF,TGTGCCAGCAGCCTAGGTAACGGAAGTCCATCCTACGAGCAGTACTTC
-,TRBJ1-5,-,TRBV24-1,CATKNNQPQHF,TGTGCCACCAAGAACAATCAGCCCCAGCATTTT
-,TRBJ1-2,-,TRBV9,CASSVAPSAATYGYTF,TGTGCCAGCAGCGTAGCTCCGTCTGCGGCTACCTATGGCTACACCTTC
-,TRBJ1-2,-,TRBV4-3,CASSQDWGLNYGYTF,TGCGCCAGCAGCCAAGACTGGGGGCTTAACTATGGCTACACCTTC
TRBD2,TRBJ2-7,-,TRBV6-5,CASTTGGPNEQYF,TGTGCCAGCACCACGGGAGGGCCCAACGAGCAGTACTTC
TRBD2,TRBJ2-7,-,TRBV4-1,CASSQPTSGSYEQYF,TGCGCCAGCAGCCAACCGACTAGCGGGAGCTACGAGCAGTACTTC
-,TRBJ1-4,-,TRBV5-1,CASSPGRARANEKLFF,TGCGCCAGCAGCCCAGGTAGAGCCCGCGCTAATGAAAAACTGTTTTTT